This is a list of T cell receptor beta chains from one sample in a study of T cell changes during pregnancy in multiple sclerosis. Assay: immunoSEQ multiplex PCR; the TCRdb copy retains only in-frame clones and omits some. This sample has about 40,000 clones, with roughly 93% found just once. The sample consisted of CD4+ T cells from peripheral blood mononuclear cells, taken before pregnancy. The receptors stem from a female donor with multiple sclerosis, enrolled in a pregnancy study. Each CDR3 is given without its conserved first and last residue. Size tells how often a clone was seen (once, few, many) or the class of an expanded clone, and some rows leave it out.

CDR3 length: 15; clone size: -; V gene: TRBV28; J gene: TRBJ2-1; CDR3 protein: ASRRASGRVSYNEQF
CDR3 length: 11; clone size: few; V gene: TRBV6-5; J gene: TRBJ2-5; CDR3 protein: ASRTSGSETQY
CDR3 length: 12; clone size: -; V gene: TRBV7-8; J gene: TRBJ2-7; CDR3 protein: ASSPGLPPYEQY
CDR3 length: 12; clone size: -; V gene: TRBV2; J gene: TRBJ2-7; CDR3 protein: ASRGLAGAYEQY
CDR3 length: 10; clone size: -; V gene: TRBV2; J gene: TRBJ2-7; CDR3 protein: ASSATDFEQY
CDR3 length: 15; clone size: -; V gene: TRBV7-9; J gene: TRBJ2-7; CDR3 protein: ASSLAPAGGKEYEQY
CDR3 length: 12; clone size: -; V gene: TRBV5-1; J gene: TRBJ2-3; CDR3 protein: ASSKGTETDTQY
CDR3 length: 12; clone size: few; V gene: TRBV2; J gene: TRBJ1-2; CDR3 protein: ASSDQGTNYGYT
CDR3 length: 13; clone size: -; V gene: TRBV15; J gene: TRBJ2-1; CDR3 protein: ATSRGAGVSNEQF
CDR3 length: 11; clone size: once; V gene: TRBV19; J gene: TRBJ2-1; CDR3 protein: ASIGREGGEQF